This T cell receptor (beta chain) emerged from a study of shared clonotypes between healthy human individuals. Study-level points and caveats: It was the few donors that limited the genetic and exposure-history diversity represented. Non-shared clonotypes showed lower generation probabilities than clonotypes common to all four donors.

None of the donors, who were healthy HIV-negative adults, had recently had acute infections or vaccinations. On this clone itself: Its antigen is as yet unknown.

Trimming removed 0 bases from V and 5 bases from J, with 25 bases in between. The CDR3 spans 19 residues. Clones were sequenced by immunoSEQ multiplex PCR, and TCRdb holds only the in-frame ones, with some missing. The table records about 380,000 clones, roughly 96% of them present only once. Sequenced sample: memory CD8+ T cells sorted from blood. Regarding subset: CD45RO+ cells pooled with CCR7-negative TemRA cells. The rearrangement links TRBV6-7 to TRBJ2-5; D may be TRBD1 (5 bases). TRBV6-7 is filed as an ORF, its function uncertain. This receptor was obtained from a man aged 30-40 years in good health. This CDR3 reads CASSYSKDVRASQRETQYF. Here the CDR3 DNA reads TGTGCCAGCAGTTACTCGAAGGATGTCAGGGCGTCACAGAGGGAGACCCAGTACTTC.